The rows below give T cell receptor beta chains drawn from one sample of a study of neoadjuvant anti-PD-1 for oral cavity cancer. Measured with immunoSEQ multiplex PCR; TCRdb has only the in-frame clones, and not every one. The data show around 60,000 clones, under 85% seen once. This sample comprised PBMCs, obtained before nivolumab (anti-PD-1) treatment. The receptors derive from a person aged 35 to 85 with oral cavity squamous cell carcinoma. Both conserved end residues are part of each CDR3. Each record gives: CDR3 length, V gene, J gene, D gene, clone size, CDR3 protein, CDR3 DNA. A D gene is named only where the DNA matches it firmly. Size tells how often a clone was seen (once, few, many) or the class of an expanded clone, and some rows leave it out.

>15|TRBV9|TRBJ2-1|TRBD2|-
CASSVERGSQGEQFF
TGTGCCAGCAGCGTAGAACGCGGGAGTCAGGGTGAGCAGTTCTTC
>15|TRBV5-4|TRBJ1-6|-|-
CASSLGGRRDSPLHF
TGTGCCAGCAGCTTGGGCGGACGCAGGGACTCACCCCTCCACTTT
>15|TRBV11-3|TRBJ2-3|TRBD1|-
CASSISGTGTDTQYF
TGTGCCAGCAGCATCTCCGGGACAGGGACAGATACGCAGTATTTT
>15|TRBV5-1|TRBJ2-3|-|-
CASSLNPSGTDTQYF
TGCGCCAGCAGCTTGAATCCGTCTGGCACAGATACGCAGTATTTT
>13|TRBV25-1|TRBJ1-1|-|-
CASSGRGVPEAFF
TGTGCCAGCAGTGGACGAGGGGTCCCTGAAGCTTTCTTT
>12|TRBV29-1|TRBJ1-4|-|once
CSVRQRNEKLFF
TGCAGCGTACGACAGAGGAATGAAAAACTGTTTTTT
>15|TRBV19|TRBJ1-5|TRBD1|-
CASNRGRGSNQPQHF
TGTGCCAGTAACAGGGGGCGGGGTAGCAATCAGCCCCAGCATTTT
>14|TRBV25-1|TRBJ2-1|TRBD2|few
CASGWTSGINEQFF
TGTGCCAGCGGATGGACTAGCGGCATTAATGAGCAGTTCTTC
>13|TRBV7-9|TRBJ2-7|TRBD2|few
CATMGLDLSEQYF
TGTGCCACAATGGGACTAGACCTCAGCGAGCAGTACTTC
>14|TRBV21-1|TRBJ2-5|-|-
CASSNEAGEGTQYF
TGTGCCAGCAGCAATGAGGCAGGGGAAGGGACCCAGTACTTC
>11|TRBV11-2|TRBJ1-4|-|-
CASSPNEKLFF
TGTGCCAGCAGCCCTAATGAAAAACTGTTTTTT
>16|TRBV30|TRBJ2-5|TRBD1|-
CAWSFRDSKTQETQYF
TGTGCCTGGAGTTTCCGGGACAGTAAAACTCAAGAGACCCAGTACTTC
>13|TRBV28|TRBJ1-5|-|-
CASGTVIVQPQHF
TGTGCGTCAGGAACAGTCATCGTCCAGCCCCAGCATTTT
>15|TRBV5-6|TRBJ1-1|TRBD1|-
CASSLFDRGYTEAFF
TGTGCCAGCAGCTTGTTCGACAGGGGTTACACTGAAGCTTTCTTT
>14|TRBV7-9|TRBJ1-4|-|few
CASSRRATNEKLFF
TGTGCCAGCAGCCGAAGGGCAACTAATGAAAAACTGTTTTTT